One T cell receptor (beta chain) is described in this entry. What it recognizes is unknown. As for time point: baseline pretreatment blood. Treatment of the sample: 15 Gy SBRT to primary tumor, nephrectomy 4 weeks later. These data belong to a study of radiation and T cells in renal cell carcinoma. As for the study in general: Nephrectomy followed 15 Gy stereotactic body radiation by 4 weeks.

Study-wide results and limits: In blood, top tumor clones expanded by 2 weeks, shrinking by 4.

Germline CDR1 reads MDHEN; CDR2 reads SYDVKM. V was pared by 10 bases and J by 7 bases, with 8 bases of the junction left unmatched. The CDR3 runs to 13 residues. Repertoires were generated with immunoSEQ multiplex PCR, while TCRdb's copy carries only in-frame clones and drops some. The table has 150,000 or so clones, roughly 90% seen once. The TCR comes from a woman in her seventies with renal cell carcinoma. This chain joins TRBV28 and TRBJ2-7; 12 bases are shared with TRBD1. The starting material was blood, obtained from a patient whose treatment included radiotherapy and nephrectomy. CDR3 residues: CATQGQGAYEQYF. Here the CDR3 DNA reads TGTGCCACCCAGGGACAGGGGGCTTATGAGCAGTACTTC.